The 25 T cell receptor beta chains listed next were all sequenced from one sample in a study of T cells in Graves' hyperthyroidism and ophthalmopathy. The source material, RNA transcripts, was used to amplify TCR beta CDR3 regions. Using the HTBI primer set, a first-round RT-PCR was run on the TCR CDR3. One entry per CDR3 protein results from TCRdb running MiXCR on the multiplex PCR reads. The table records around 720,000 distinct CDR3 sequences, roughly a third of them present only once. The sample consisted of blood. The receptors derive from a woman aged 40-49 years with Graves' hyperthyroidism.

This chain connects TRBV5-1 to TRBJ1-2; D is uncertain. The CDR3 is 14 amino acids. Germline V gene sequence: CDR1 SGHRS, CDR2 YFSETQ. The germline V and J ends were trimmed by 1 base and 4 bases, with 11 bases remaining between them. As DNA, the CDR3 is TGCGCCAGCAGCTTGCTTACACTCCTCTATGGCTACACCTTC. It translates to CASSLLTLLYGYTF.

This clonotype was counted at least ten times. The CDR3 nucleotides are TGTGCCAGCAGTTACTCGCCTAGGGTTGACGCTTTCTTT. Amino acid sequence: CASSYSPRVDAFF. This chain links TRBV6-5 with TRBJ1-1; D ambiguous. The CDR3 totals 13 residues. V lost 0 bases and J lost 11, with 13 bases in between. Germline V gene lookup returns CDR1 MNHEY and CDR2 SVGAGI.

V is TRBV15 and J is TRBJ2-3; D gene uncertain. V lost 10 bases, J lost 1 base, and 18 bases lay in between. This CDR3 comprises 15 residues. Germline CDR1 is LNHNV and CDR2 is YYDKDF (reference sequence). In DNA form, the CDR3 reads TGTGCCATCTCCGCAAAACGATGGGGCACAGATACGCAGTATTTT. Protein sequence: CAISAKRWGTDTQYF.

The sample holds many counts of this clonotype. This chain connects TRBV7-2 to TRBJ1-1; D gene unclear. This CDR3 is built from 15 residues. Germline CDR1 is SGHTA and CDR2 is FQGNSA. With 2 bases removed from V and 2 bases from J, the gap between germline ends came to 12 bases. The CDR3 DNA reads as TGTGCCAGCAGCTTACGCCCGACGGCCAACACTGAAGCTTTCTTT. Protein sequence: CASSLRPTANTEAFF.

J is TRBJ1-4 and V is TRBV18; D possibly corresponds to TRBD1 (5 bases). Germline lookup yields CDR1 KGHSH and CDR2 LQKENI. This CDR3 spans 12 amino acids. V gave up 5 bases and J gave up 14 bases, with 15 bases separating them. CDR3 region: CASSDPTGRLFF. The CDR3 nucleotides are TGTGCCAGCTCAGACCCGACGGGACGGCTGTTTTTT.

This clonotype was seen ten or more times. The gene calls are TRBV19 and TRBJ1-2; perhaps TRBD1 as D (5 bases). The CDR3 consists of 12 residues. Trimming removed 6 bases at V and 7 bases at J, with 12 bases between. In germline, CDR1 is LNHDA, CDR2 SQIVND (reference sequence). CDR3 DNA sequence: TGTGCCAGTAGGGGGGACGGATTTGGCTACACCTTC. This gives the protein CASRGDGFGYTF.

CDR3 nucleotides: TGCAGCACGGGACAGCCTCCCAACTATGGCTACACCTTC. Protein sequence: CSTGQPPNYGYTF. The gene calls are TRBV29-1 and TRBJ1-2; 7 bases map to TRBD1. With V trimmed by 8 bases and J by 2 bases, 8 bases remained unmatched. Germline loops: CDR1 SQVTM, CDR2 ANQGSEA. The CDR3 has 13 residues.

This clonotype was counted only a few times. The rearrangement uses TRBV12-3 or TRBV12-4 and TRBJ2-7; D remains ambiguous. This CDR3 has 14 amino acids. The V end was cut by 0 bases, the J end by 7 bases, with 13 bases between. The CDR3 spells CASSLAASVGEQYF. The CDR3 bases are TGTGCCAGCAGTTTAGCCGCTTCAGTGGGAGAGCAGTACTTC.

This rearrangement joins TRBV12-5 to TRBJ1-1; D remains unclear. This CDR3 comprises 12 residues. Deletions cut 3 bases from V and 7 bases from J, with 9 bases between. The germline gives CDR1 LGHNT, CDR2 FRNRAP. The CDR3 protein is CASGFEGIEAFF. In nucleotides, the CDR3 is TGTGCTAGTGGTTTCGAGGGTATTGAAGCTTTCTTT. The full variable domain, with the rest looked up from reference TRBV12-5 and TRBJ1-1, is DARVTQTPRHKVTEMGQEVTMRCQPILGHNTVFWYRQTMMQGLELLAYFRNRAPLDDSGMPKDRFSAEMPDATLATLKIQPSEPRDSAVYFCASGFEGIEAFFGQGTRLTVV.

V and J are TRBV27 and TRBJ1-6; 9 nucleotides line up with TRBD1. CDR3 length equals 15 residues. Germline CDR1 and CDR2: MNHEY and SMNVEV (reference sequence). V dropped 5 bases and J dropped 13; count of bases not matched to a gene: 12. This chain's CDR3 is CASSLLGTGSEPLHF. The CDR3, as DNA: TGTGCCAGCAGTCTATTAGGGACAGGGAGCGAGCCCCTCCACTTT.

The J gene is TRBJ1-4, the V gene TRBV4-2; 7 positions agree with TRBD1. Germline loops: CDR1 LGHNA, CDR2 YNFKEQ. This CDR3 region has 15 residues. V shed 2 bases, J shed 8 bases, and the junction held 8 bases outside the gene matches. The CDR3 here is CASSQPGTASEKLFF. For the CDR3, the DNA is TGTGCCAGCAGCCAACCCGGGACAGCGTCCGAAAAACTGTTTTTT.

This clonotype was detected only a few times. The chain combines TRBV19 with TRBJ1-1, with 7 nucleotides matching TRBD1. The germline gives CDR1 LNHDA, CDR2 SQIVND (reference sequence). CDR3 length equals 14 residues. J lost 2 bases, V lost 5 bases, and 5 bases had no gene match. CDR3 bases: TGTGCCAGTAGTCCGACAGGGAAAAACACTGAAGCTTTCTTT. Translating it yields CASSPTGKNTEAFF.

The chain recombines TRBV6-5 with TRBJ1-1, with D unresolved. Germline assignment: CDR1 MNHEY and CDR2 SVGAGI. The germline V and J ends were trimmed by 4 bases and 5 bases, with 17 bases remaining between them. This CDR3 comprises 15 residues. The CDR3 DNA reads TGTGCCAGCAGTTTCTATGTTGGTTTGGGGACTGAAGCTTTCTTT. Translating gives CASSFYVGLGTEAFF.

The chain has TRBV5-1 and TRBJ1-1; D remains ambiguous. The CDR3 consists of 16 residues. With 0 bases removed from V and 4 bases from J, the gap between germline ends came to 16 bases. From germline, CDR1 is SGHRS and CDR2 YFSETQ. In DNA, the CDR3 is TGCGCCAGCAGCTTGGCCATCGGGGTGGGGAGCACTGAAGCTTTCTTT. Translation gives CASSLAIGVGSTEAFF.

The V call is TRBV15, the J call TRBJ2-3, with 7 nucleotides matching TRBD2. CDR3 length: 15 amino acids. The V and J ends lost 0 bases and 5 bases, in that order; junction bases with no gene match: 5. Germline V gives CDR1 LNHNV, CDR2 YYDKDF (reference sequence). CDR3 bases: TGTGCCACCAGCAGAGATATGCGCGGGGGAGATACGCAGTATTTT. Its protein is CATSRDMRGGDTQYF.

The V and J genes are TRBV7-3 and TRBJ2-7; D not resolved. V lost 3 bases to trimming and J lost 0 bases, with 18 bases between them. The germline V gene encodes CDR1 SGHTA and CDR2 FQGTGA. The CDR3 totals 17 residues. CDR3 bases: TGTGCCAGCAGCTTTCAGGAGTCCGATACTTTCTCCTACGAGCAGTACTTC. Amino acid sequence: CASSFQESDTFSYEQYF.

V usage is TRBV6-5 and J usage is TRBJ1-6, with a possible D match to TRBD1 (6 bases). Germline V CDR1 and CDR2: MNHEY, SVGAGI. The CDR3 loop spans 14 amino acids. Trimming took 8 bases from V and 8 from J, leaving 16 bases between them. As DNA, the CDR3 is TGTGCCAGCTCCTCCCGGACAGTCCATTCACCCCTCCACTTT. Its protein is CASSSRTVHSPLHF.

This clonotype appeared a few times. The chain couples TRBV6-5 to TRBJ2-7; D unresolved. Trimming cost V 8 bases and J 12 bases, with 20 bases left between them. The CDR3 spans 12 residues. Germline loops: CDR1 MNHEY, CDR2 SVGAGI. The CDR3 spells CASRAGASTWYF. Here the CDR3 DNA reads TGTGCCAGCCGGGCAGGCGCCTCTACTTGGTACTTC.

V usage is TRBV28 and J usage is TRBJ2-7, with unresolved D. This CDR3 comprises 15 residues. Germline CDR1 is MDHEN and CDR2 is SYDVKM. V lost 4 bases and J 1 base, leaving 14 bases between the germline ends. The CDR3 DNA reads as TGTGCCAGCAGTTACTCGCGCGCCAGTTCCTACGAGCAGTACTTC. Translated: CASSYSRASSYEQYF.

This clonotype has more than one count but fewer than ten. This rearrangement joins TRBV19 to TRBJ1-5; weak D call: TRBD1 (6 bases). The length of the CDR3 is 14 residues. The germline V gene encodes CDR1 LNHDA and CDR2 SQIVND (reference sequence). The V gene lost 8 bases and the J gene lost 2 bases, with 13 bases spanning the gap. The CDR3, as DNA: TGTGCCAGTGAACAGGGCGAGGGCAATCAGCCCCAGCATTTT. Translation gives CASEQGEGNQPQHF.

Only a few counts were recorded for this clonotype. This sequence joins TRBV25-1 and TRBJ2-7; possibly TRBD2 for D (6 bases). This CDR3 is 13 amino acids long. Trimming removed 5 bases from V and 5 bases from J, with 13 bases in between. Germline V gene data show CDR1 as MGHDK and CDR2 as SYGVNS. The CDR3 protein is CASSPGSSHEQYF. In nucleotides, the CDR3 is TGTGCCAGCAGTCCCGGGAGTTCCCACGAGCAGTACTTC.

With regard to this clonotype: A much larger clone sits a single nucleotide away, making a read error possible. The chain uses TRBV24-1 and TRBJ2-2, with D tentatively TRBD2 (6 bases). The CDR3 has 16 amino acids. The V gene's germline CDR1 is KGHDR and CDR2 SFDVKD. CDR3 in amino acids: CATSDYRIADTGGLFF. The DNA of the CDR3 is TGTGCCACCAGTGATTACCGGATCGCGGACACCGGGGGGCTGTTTTTT.

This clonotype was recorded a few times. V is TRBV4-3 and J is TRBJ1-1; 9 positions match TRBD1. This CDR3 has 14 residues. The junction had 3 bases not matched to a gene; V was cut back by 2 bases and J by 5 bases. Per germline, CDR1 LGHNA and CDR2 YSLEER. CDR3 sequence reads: CASSQTGGRTEAFF. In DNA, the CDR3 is TGCGCCAGCAGCCAAACAGGGGGCCGGACTGAAGCTTTCTTT.

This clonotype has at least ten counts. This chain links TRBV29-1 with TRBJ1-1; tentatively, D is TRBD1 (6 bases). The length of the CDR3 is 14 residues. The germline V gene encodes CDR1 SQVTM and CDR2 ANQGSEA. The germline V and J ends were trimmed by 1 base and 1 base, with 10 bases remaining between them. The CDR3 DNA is TGCAGCGTTGAAGTACAGGGATCGAACACTGAAGCTTTCTTT. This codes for CSVEVQGSNTEAFF.

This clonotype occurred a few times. In DNA, the CDR3 is TGTGCCAGCAGCCGAAGGGGGGGGGGATCTAATGAAAAACTGTTTTTT. Protein product: CASSRRGGGSNEKLFF. The rearrangement joins TRBV7-6 to TRBJ1-4; weak D call: TRBD1 (6 bases). The V gene's germline CDR1 is SGHVS and CDR2 FNYEAQ. CDR3 length equals 16 residues. V lost 5 bases to trimming and J lost 3 bases, with 16 bases between them.